This T cell receptor (beta chain) was found in a study of cytomegalovirus exposure and HLA in healthy donors. This CDR3 is 15 amino acids long. CDR1 and CDR2 (germline): SGHTS, YDEGEE. Between the trimmed V and J ends, which lost 6 bases and 3 bases, there was a span of 16 bases. This clone is a singleton in its sample. The study ran its PCR with 60 Vbeta and 13 Jbeta primers. Data came from immunoSEQ multiplex PCR; TCRdb stores just in-frame clones and leaves some out. The sample gives 77,000 or so clones, approximately 80% of which show up once; approximately 17% is in the top ten. Sequenced: PBMCs. This chain connects TRBV5-8 to TRBJ1-5; D not resolved. The receptor was isolated from a man between 65 and 79 years old in good health and CMV-seropositive. The CDR3 region is CASNSYPVPNQPQHF. CDR3 DNA: TGTGCCAGCAACTCCTACCCCGTCCCCAATCAGCCCCAGCATTTT.